The next 22 T cell receptor beta chains were all read from a single sample in a study of cytomegalovirus exposure and HLA in healthy donors. PCR employed 60 Vbeta and 13 Jbeta primers. Using immunoSEQ multiplex PCR, the repertoire was profiled, and TCRdb retains in-frame clones only, with some absent. The repertoire has about 82,000 clones, around 76% of them found once; the top ten carry more than 5.5%. Sequencing was done on a sample of PBMCs. The receptors derive from a woman aged 50 to 60 in good health and CMV-seropositive.

This clone was observed a few times. The V and J genes are TRBV11-3 and TRBJ1-3; D is ambiguous. This CDR3 region has 15 residues. Germline V lookup: CDR1 SGHNT, CDR2 YENEEA. Deletions cut 5 bases from V and 4 bases from J, with 15 bases between. DNA for the CDR3: TGTGCCAGCAGCCAGCGTTCTCCTGGGGGAAACACCATATATTTT. It translates to CASSQRSPGGNTIYF. The full variable domain, its missing parts supplied by reference TRBV11-3 and TRBJ1-3, is EAGVVQSPRYKIIEKKQPVAFWCNPISGHNTLYWYLQNLGQGPELLIRYENEEAVDDSQLPKDRFSAERLKGVDSTLKIQPAELGDSAVYLCASSQRSPGGNTIYFGEGSWLTVV.

On this clone itself: The same CDR3 also results from other DNA sequences found in this sample. The chain joins TRBV2 to TRBJ2-7; D gene uncertain. V was clipped by 4 bases and J by 3 bases, with 4 bases between them. The CDR3 totals 11 residues. CDR1 SNHLY and CDR2 FYNNEI come from the germline V gene. The DNA of the CDR3 is TGTGCCAGCAGTGGAGGCTACGAGCAGTACTTC. It yields the protein CASSGGYEQYF.

CDR3: CASSQDLIAPHETIPHEQYF. Written as DNA, the CDR3 is TGTGCCAGCAGCCAAGATCTGATAGCGCCACACGAAACTATTCCCCACGAGCAGTACTTC. This chain uses TRBV4-2 with TRBJ2-7; D is possibly TRBD2 (5 bases). The germline CDR1 and CDR2 sequences are LGHNA and YNFKEQ. CDR3 length: 20 amino acids. Between the trimmed V and J ends, which lost 0 bases and 5 bases, there was a span of 29 bases.

V gene TRBV6-5 combines with J gene TRBJ2-5, with 8 nucleotides matching TRBD2. This CDR3 is 15 amino acids long. Germline V gene sequence: CDR1 MNHEY, CDR2 SVGAGI. The J segment lost 5 bases and the V segment lost 5 bases, leaving 10 bases of the junction unmatched. This CDR3 reads CASSATSETLETQYF. DNA of the CDR3: TGTGCCAGCAGTGCGACTAGCGAGACCCTGGAGACCCAGTACTTC.

The chain joins TRBV6-6 to TRBJ2-7; 8 bases agree with TRBD2. The junction had 9 bases not matched to a gene; V was cut back by 4 bases and J by 7 bases. The germline gives CDR1 MNHNY, CDR2 SVGAGI (reference sequence). This CDR3 spans 14 amino acids. The chain's CDR3 is CASSFGGDVGEQYF. CDR3 nucleotide sequence: TGTGCCAGCAGTTTCGGGGGGGATGTGGGGGAGCAGTACTTC.

This chain uses TRBV29-1 with TRBJ2-1; 7 bases are a match to TRBD2. Germline CDR1 SQVTM, CDR2 ANQGSEA. The CDR3 is made up of 13 amino acids. The V gene end was trimmed by 7 bases and the J gene end by 11 bases; junction bases not matched to a gene: 14. CDR3 loop: CSGVGGGSAKQFF. The CDR3 DNA is TGCAGCGGCGTGGGCGGGGGTTCCGCAAAGCAGTTCTTC.

This clone showed up just once. The chain joins TRBV30 to TRBJ1-5, with TRBD1 matching 9 bases. Germline V gene sequence: CDR1 GTSNPN, CDR2 SVGIG (reference sequence). This CDR3 region has 18 residues. V was pared by 0 bases and J by 0 bases, with 9 bases of the junction left unmatched. Written as DNA, the CDR3 is TGTGCCTGGAGTGTATCCCCGGGACAGGGTTATAGCAATCAGCCCCAGCATTTT. This gives the protein CAWSVSPGQGYSNQPQHF.

This clone was detected only a few times. The chain combines TRBV5-1 with TRBJ1-1; TRBD1 might be the D (5 bases). Trimming removed 0 bases at V and 10 bases at J, with 13 bases between. The CDR3 covers 13 residues. In germline, CDR1 is SGHRS, CDR2 YFSETQ. The CDR3 sequence is CASSLVQGGSAFF. The CDR3 bases are TGCGCCAGCAGCTTGGTGCAGGGAGGGTCAGCTTTCTTT.

This clone occurred once. This chain uses TRBV5-4 with TRBJ1-3; possible D gene TRBD1, 6 bases. V lost 4 bases and J 2 bases, leaving 10 bases between the germline ends. This CDR3 is built from 14 residues. Germline lookup yields CDR1 SGHNT and CDR2 YYREEE (reference sequence). The CDR3 nucleotides read TGTGCCAGCAGCAGGGGGGGCGCTGGAAACACCATATATTTT. It translates to CASSRGGAGNTIYF. The complete variable domain, with remaining parts taken from reference TRBV5-4 and TRBJ1-3, reads ETGVTQSPTHLIKTRGQQVTLRCSSQSGHNTVSWYQQALGQGPQFIFQYYREEENGRGNFPPRFSGLQFPNYSSELNVNALELDDSALYLCASSRGGAGNTIYFGEGSWLTVV.

A single count supports this clone. The rearrangement joins TRBV9 to TRBJ2-4; 7 bases map to TRBD1. CDR3 length equals 14 residues. J lost 7 bases, V lost 0 bases, and 4 bases had no gene match. Germline V CDR1 and CDR2: SGDLS, YYNGEE. This CDR3 reads CASSVAQGDNIQYF. DNA for the CDR3: TGTGCCAGCAGCGTAGCTCAGGGGGACAACATTCAGTACTTC.

A single count supports this clone. This chain uses TRBV16 with TRBJ1-5; tentative D call: TRBD1 (5 bases). The V end was cut by 1 base, the J end by 6 bases, with 10 bases between. The CDR3 extends over 14 amino acids. Germline CDR1 KGHSY, CDR2 FQNENV. As DNA, the CDR3 is TGTGCCAGCAGCCAATTTTGGGGGGGTCAGCCCCAGCATTTT. Encoded protein: CASSQFWGGQPQHF.

The V and J genes are TRBV5-1 and TRBJ2-7, with a weak D call TRBD2 (6 bases). The CDR3 contains 14 residues. The germline V and J ends were trimmed by 4 bases and 4 bases, with 15 bases remaining between them. Germline V CDR1 and CDR2: SGHRS, YFSETQ. DNA for the CDR3: TGCGCCAGCAGCACCGGGGACTCTAATTACGAGCAGTACTTC. As protein: CASSTGDSNYEQYF.

The chain joins TRBV7-2 to TRBJ2-5; D remains unclear. Germline CDR1 SGHTA, CDR2 FQGNSA. Between the trimmed V and J ends, which lost 2 bases and 2 bases, there was a span of 6 bases. There are 13 residues in the CDR3. As DNA, the CDR3 is TGTGCCAGCAGCTTAATCCTGCAAGAGACCCAGTACTTC. Translating gives CASSLILQETQYF. The variable domain in full, with the rest retrieved from reference TRBV7-2 and TRBJ2-5, is GAGVSQSPSNKVTEKGKDVELRCDPISGHTALYWYRQSLGQGLEFLIYFQGNSAPDKSGLPSDRFSAERTGGSVSTLTIQRTQQEDSAVYLCASSLILQETQYFGPGTRLLVL.

This chain connects TRBV6-1 to TRBJ2-7; 9 bases agree with TRBD1. The CDR3 sequence is 11 residues long. CDR1 is MNHNS and CDR2 is SASEGT in the germline V gene. V shed 3 bases and J 10 bases; nucleotides not matched to a gene: 1. CDR3 nucleotides: TGTGCCAGCAGTGAGGGACAGGGTCAGTACTTC. Its protein product is CASSEGQGQYF.

V and J are TRBV19 and TRBJ2-7; 7 bases agree with TRBD2. The CDR3 consists of 15 residues. V lost 6 bases, J lost 2 bases, and 10 bases stayed unmatched. The germline V gene encodes CDR1 LNHDA and CDR2 SQIVND (reference sequence). The CDR3 loop is CASSLSLGGAYEQYF. The CDR3 DNA is TGTGCCAGTAGCTTGTCTTTGGGGGGGGCCTACGAGCAGTACTTC.

The V gene is TRBV20-1, the J gene TRBJ1-2; possible D gene TRBD1, 6 bases. The length of the CDR3 is 11 residues. Trimming shortened V by 8 bases and J by 2 bases, and 9 bases separated the two germline ends. CDR1 and CDR2 from the germline V gene are DFQATT and SNEGSKA (reference sequence). CDR3 residues: CSSDRNYGYTF. DNA of the CDR3: TGCAGTTCTGACAGGAACTATGGCTACACCTTC.

Only one count was recorded for this clone. The CDR3 coding sequence is TGCGCCAGCAGCCAAGACAGGGTTGGTGAAGCTTTCTTT. This sequence encodes CASSQDRVGEAFF. The V call is TRBV4-1, the J call TRBJ1-1, with D maybe TRBD1 (5 bases). The germline gives CDR1 MGHRA, CDR2 YSYEKL. Trimming removed 0 bases at V and 7 bases at J, with 9 bases between. The CDR3 runs 13 residues.

The table lists this clone with many counts. The chain combines TRBV6-4 with TRBJ2-3, with D perhaps TRBD2 (5 bases). The CDR3 has 14 residues. Germline CDR1 MRHNA, CDR2 SNTAGT. Trimming took 3 bases from V and 1 from J, leaving 8 bases between them. CDR3 sequence reads: CASSEGLGTDTQYF. DNA of the CDR3: TGTGCCAGCAGTGAAGGACTTGGCACAGATACGCAGTATTTT.

The chain's CDR3 is CASSYLGEQFF. In DNA, the CDR3 is TGTGCCAGCAGTTACCTCGGGGAGCAGTTCTTC. V is TRBV6-6 and J is TRBJ2-1; D gene ambiguous. V was cut by 2 bases and J by 10 bases, with 6 bases left in between. The CDR3 is 11 amino acids. Germline CDR1 is MNHNY and CDR2 is SVGAGI (reference sequence).

The chain joins TRBV30 to TRBJ1-4; 11 bases match TRBD1. From germline, CDR1 is GTSNPN and CDR2 SVGIG (reference sequence). The CDR3 sequence is 18 residues long. Trimming cost V 0 bases and J 4 bases; bases outside gene matches: 10. The DNA of the CDR3 is TGTGCCTGGAGTGTATGGCGGACAGGGGGCAGTGGTAATGAAAAACTGTTTTTT. Encoded protein: CAWSVWRTGGSGNEKLFF.

The chain is built from TRBV6-5 and TRBJ1-3; 9 bases map to TRBD1. J gave up 4 bases and V 0 bases, and 4 bases lay outside the gene matches. CDR1 is MNHEY, CDR2 SVGAGI, per germline. The CDR3 sequence is 16 residues long. This CDR3 is CASSYSGTGLGNTIYF. The CDR3 DNA sequence: TGTGCCAGCAGTTACTCTGGGACAGGGTTGGGAAACACCATATATTTT.

In this sample, this clone turned up a few times. The rearrangement uses TRBV6-1 and TRBJ2-7, with D possibly being TRBD2 (6 bases). Germline V lookup: CDR1 MNHNS, CDR2 SASEGT. CDR3 length equals 16 residues. Trimming took off 3 bases at V and 4 bases at J, with 19 bases between the two ends. As DNA, the CDR3 is TGTGCCAGCAGTGATCGGGAACTAGCAAGAAATTACGAGCAGTACTTC. It specifies CASSDRELARNYEQYF.